What follows describes a single T cell receptor (beta chain). Its antigen remains unknown. This record belongs to a study of cytomegalovirus exposure and HLA in healthy donors. Broader study findings: Researchers reported in a later analysis that common viral pathogens appeared linked to several top clusters. Reported performance of the classifier showed diagnosis of cytomegalovirus status with high specificity and sensitivity.

Amplification used 60 Vbeta primers and 13 Jbeta primers. The assay was immunoSEQ multiplex PCR, and TCRdb's table has in-frame clones only and misses some. The sample contains 90,000 to 120,000 clones, 82% of which appear only once. Germline V gives CDR1 MNHEY, CDR2 SVGAGI. CDR3 length equals 16 residues. V was clipped by 4 bases and J by 4 bases; unmatched bases: 10. This clonotype originated in a man between 25 and 39 years old in good health and CMV-seropositive. The J gene is TRBJ2-3, the V gene TRBV6-5, with 8 bases aligning to TRBD2. The specimen was PBMCs. The CDR3 region has the DNA TGTGCCAGCAGTTCCACGGGGGGGAATTCCCCAGATACGCAGTATTTT. This sequence encodes CASSSTGGNSPDTQYF.